What follows are 25 T cell receptor beta chains derived from one specimen sequenced in a study of T cell responses to AZD1222 COVID-19 vaccine. Sequencing used immunoSEQ multiplex PCR; TCRdb keeps in-frame clones, though not all of them. The table lists about 140,000 clones, about 87% of them singletons. Here the sequenced sample was peripheral blood, taken on day 0 of AZD1222 vaccination. These receptors came from an adult in good health.

The chain carries TRBV25-1 and TRBJ1-5; D uncertain. V was trimmed by 4 bases and J by 2 bases, leaving 6 bases between them. Germline V gene sequence: CDR1 MGHDK, CDR2 SYGVNS. The CDR3 consists of 13 residues. CDR3 residues: CASSGHGNQPQHF. The CDR3 nucleotides read TGTGCCAGCAGTGGACACGGCAATCAGCCCCAGCATTTT.

This chain uses TRBV19 with TRBJ1-1; D gene unclear. Looked up from germline, CDR1 is LNHDA and CDR2 is SQIVND (reference sequence). CDR3 length: 15 residues. The V and J ends lost 6 bases and 0 bases respectively, with 14 bases between them. As DNA, the CDR3 is TGTGCCAGTAGACTATCCCAGGCCCTGAACACTGAAGCTTTCTTT. Translating gives CASRLSQALNTEAFF.

The chain joins TRBV6-2 or TRBV6-3 to TRBJ1-1; D is unresolved. Trimming cost V 2 bases and J 0 bases, with 16 bases left between them. CDR1 MNHEY and CDR2 SVGEGT come from the germline V gene. This CDR3 has 17 residues. CDR3 DNA: TGTGCCAGCAGTTACAATAGACCAACACTCATGAACACTGAAGCTTTCTTT. This translates into CASSYNRPTLMNTEAFF.

This clone was recorded a few times. The chain links TRBV2 to TRBJ2-7, with D perhaps being TRBD1 or TRBD2 (5 bases each). The CDR3 is 14 amino acids. Germline V gene sequence: CDR1 SNHLY, CDR2 FYNNEI. Trimming removed 4 bases from V and 0 bases from J, with 10 bases in between. The CDR3 DNA sequence: TGTGCCAGCAGTGGGGGACGGAGCTCCTACGAGCAGTACTTC. Translated, it gives CASSGGRSSYEQYF.

This clone was counted once. The DNA for the CDR3 is TGCGCCAGCAGCCAAGATAGAGGGGGCGGTTGGTACGAGCAGTACTTC. Residues: CASSQDRGGGWYEQYF. The chain recombines TRBV4-3 with TRBJ2-7; 7 nucleotides align to TRBD1. CDR3 size: 16 residues. The germline V gene has CDR1 LGHNA and CDR2 YSLEER. Trimming cost V 0 bases and J 4 bases; bases outside gene matches: 9.

This clone was counted between two and nine times. J is TRBJ2-7 and V is TRBV6-5; D ambiguous. The CDR3 sequence is 14 residues long. Germline-derived CDR1 and CDR2 are MNHEY and SVGAGI. The germline V and J ends were trimmed by 4 bases and 7 bases, with 17 bases remaining between them. The CDR3 here is CASSWTGSGREQYF. CDR3 DNA sequence: TGTGCCAGCAGTTGGACGGGCTCCGGCCGGGAGCAGTACTTC.

This clone is a singleton in its sample. One end of the junction varies from germline; a read error may be responsible. CDR3 bases: TGCAGCGCTGAAACCGAAACCCGCACAGATACGCAGTATTTT. Translating gives CSAETETRTDTQYF. The rearrangement uses TRBV29-1 and TRBJ2-3, with D unclear. CDR1 and CDR2 from the germline V gene are SQVTM and ANQGSEA. The CDR3 loop spans 14 amino acids.

This sequence joins TRBV19 and TRBJ1-1; D ambiguous. The CDR3 loop spans 14 amino acids. CDR1 is LNHDA, CDR2 SQIVND, per germline (reference sequence). Trimming took 3 bases from V and 7 from J, leaving 15 bases between them. The CDR3 DNA follows: TGTGCCAGTAGTATCTGGCCCGCCCAGGTTGAAGCTTTCTTT. This sequence encodes CASSIWPAQVEAFF.

This sequence joins TRBV9 and TRBJ2-6; D not resolved. Trimming removed 4 bases from V and 0 bases from J, with 8 bases in between. The CDR3 loop spans 15 amino acids. The V gene's germline CDR1 is SGDLS and CDR2 YYNGEE. Here the CDR3 DNA reads TGTGCCAGCAGCCCGGACCACTCTGGGGCCAACGTCCTGACTTTC. It encodes CASSPDHSGANVLTF.

This clone is deemed medium-sized. This chain links TRBV4-3 with TRBJ1-2, with no clear D. The V end was cut by 0 bases, the J end by 4 bases, with 15 bases between. CDR3 length: 16 residues. Germline lookup yields CDR1 LGHNA and CDR2 YSLEER. As DNA, the CDR3 is TGCGCCAGCAGCCAAGAGATAGGGTTGGAGGGCTATGGCTACACCTTC. Encoded protein: CASSQEIGLEGYGYTF.

The rearrangement uses TRBV29-1 and TRBJ1-2; 8 bases are a match to TRBD1. The CDR3 covers 16 residues. CDR1 is SQVTM and CDR2 is ANQGSEA in the germline V gene. Trimming cost V 1 base and J 0 bases; bases outside gene matches: 7. The CDR3 spells CSVEGVGQGSNYGYTF. The CDR3 nucleotides are TGCAGCGTTGAAGGGGTTGGACAGGGCTCTAACTATGGCTACACCTTC.

In DNA form, the CDR3 reads TGTGCCAGCAGCTACAGGTCAGGTTCACCCCTCCACTTT. Translating it yields CASSYRSGSPLHF. The chain combines TRBV9 with TRBJ1-6; D is perhaps TRBD1 (5 bases). The CDR3 is made up of 13 amino acids. Germline V gives CDR1 SGDLS, CDR2 YYNGEE. Trimming took off 4 bases at V and 9 bases at J, with 11 bases between the two ends.

The chain is built from TRBV11-2 and TRBJ2-7; 9 bases are a match to TRBD1. This CDR3 has 15 residues. The V segment lost 5 bases and the J segment 5 bases; nucleotides outside the gene matches: 10. Germline V gene data show CDR1 as SGHAT and CDR2 as FQNNGV. The CDR3 here is CASSRGDRVIDEQYF. The CDR3 region has the DNA TGTGCCAGCAGCCGAGGGGACAGGGTGATTGACGAGCAGTACTTC.

This clone came up once. V and J are TRBV9 and TRBJ1-2, with D unclear. Germline V lookup: CDR1 SGDLS, CDR2 YYNGEE. Trimming shortened V by 2 bases and J by 8 bases, and 16 bases separated the two germline ends. The CDR3 covers 14 residues. The CDR3 is CASSVKGAAKGYTF. As DNA, the CDR3 is TGTGCCAGCAGCGTCAAAGGTGCCGCGAAGGGCTACACCTTC.

V gene TRBV28 combines with J gene TRBJ2-4; D is unresolved. The CDR3 is 13 residues long. Germline CDR1 is MDHEN and CDR2 is SYDVKM. V lost 4 bases to trimming and J lost 6 bases, with 10 bases between them. The CDR3 loop is CASSSRASNIQYF. The CDR3 bases are TGTGCCAGCAGTTCCCGGGCCTCAAACATTCAGTACTTC.

The gene calls are TRBV4-1 and TRBJ2-3; D gene ambiguous. CDR3 length equals 14 residues. The germline V gene has CDR1 MGHRA and CDR2 YSYEKL. V lost 0 bases, J lost 5 bases, and 9 bases lay in between. In nucleotides, the CDR3 is TGCGCCAGCAGCCAAGATGCTACGCGAGATACGCAGTATTTT. Translated, it gives CASSQDATRDTQYF.

The rearrangement joins TRBV9 to TRBJ1-4; D is ambiguous. This CDR3 has 14 amino acids. V lost 0 bases and J lost 8, with 11 bases in between. Germline V gene data show CDR1 as SGDLS and CDR2 as YYNGEE. The CDR3 sequence is CASSVAARNEKLFF. The CDR3 coding sequence is TGTGCCAGCAGCGTAGCCGCCCGAAACGAAAAACTGTTTTTT.

This chain uses TRBV19 with TRBJ1-5; D not resolved. Trimming took 6 bases from V and 3 from J, leaving 18 bases between them. There are 16 residues in the CDR3. From germline, CDR1 is LNHDA and CDR2 SQIVND (reference sequence). CDR3 loop: CASSGQAPDLNQPQHF. In DNA, the CDR3 is TGTGCCAGTAGCGGGCAGGCGCCCGATCTCAATCAGCCCCAGCATTTT.

The chain uses TRBV11-2 and TRBJ2-7, with 13 bases matching TRBD2. The germline CDR1 and CDR2 sequences are SGHAT and FQNNGV. The CDR3 runs to 16 residues. The V segment lost 3 bases and the J segment 3 bases; nucleotides outside the gene matches: 5. DNA for the CDR3: TGTGCCAGCAGCTTCCGGACTAGCGGGAGTAGCTACGAGCAGTACTTC. Translating gives CASSFRTSGSSYEQYF.

The gene calls are TRBV20-1 and TRBJ2-3; D remains unclear. Germline V gene sequence: CDR1 DFQATT, CDR2 SNEGSKA (reference sequence). This CDR3 is 11 amino acids long. V lost 4 bases to trimming and J lost 2 bases, with 4 bases between them. The CDR3 sequence is CSATITDTQYF. CDR3 coding DNA: TGCAGTGCTACTATCACAGATACGCAGTATTTT.

V is TRBV12-3 or TRBV12-4 and J is TRBJ2-7; D tentatively reads TRBD1 or TRBD2 (6 bases each). This CDR3 comprises 13 residues. Trimming cost V 6 bases and J 10 bases, with 19 bases left between them. CDR3 sequence: CASRIPGLGAQYF. The CDR3 DNA reads as TGTGCCAGCAGGATCCCGGGACTGGGGGCTCAGTACTTC.

The CDR3 sequence is CAWSYQGFTEAFF. In DNA, the CDR3 is TGTGCCTGGAGTTACCAGGGGTTCACTGAAGCTTTCTTT. The chain combines TRBV30 with TRBJ1-1, with D perhaps TRBD1 (6 bases). The CDR3 is made up of 13 amino acids. The V gene's germline CDR1 is GTSNPN and CDR2 SVGIG (reference sequence). V shed 2 bases and J shed 4 bases, with 11 bases lying between them.

This chain connects TRBV12-3 or TRBV12-4 to TRBJ2-7; D possibly corresponds to TRBD1 (5 bases). The CDR3 consists of 11 residues. The V end lost 8 bases, the J end lost 9 bases, and 14 bases lay between the germline ends. The CDR3 sequence is CASGDSVRQYF. DNA of the CDR3: TGTGCCAGCGGCGACAGTGTACGGCAGTACTTC.

This chain uses TRBV6-4 with TRBJ2-7, with D perhaps TRBD1 (6 bases). The germline V gene has CDR1 MRHNA and CDR2 SNTAGT. This CDR3 contains 13 residues. V dropped 9 bases and J dropped 4 bases, with 16 bases sitting between them. The CDR3: CARIPGGRYEQYF. The CDR3 DNA reads TGTGCCAGAATACCTGGGGGCAGGTACGAGCAGTACTTC.

The chain couples TRBV2 to TRBJ2-1; 11 positions agree with TRBD2. CDR3 length equals 17 residues. Germline V gives CDR1 SNHLY, CDR2 FYNNEI. After removal of 6 bases from V and 0 bases from J, the junction contained 7 bases not matched to a gene. CDR3 sequence: CASSSGTSGSSYNEQFF. The DNA of the CDR3 is TGTGCCAGCAGCTCCGGGACTAGCGGTTCCTCCTACAATGAGCAGTTCTTC.